These 8 T cell receptor beta chains came from one sample sequenced in a study of CD8+ T cells in alopecia areata (dated by TCRdb to the late 2010s). Library creation used the immunoSEQ multiplex PCR assay. For TCR sequencing, RNA was extracted from every sample and reverse transcribed into cDNA to serve as template. In TCRdb, the immuneACCESS table is reduced to in-frame sequences with V and J assigned. These tables do not hold every clone; where another copy was compared, an unresolved V gene accounts for under half, and the others remain unexplained. This sample has about 200,000 clones in its table, and 60% of those were observed once. The ten largest clones represent over 1% of the sample. This specimen's time point label, per the study, means: around 26 weeks on oral tofacitinib. Per the publication, the treatment or condition label means: oral pan-JAK inhibitor, 5-10 mg twice daily. This specimen consisted of CD4+ T cells sorted from blood, obtained at week 24, from a patient treated with tofacitinib. The source of these receptors is a human donor with alopecia areata.

The chain links TRBV5-1 to TRBJ2-5; D assignment may be TRBD1 or TRBD2 (5 bases each). The germline V gene has CDR1 SGHRS and CDR2 YFSETQ. CDR3 length: 16 residues. The V and J ends lost 2 bases and 1 base respectively, with 15 bases between them. DNA of the CDR3: TGCGCCAGCAGCTTACTAGGGGCCTCCTCCCAAGAGACCCAGTACTTC. Translated, it gives CASSLLGASSQETQYF.

This clone was seen a few times. The chain employs TRBV27 and TRBJ2-5; perhaps D is TRBD1 or TRBD2 (5 bases each). Germline V CDR1 and CDR2: MNHEY, SMNVEV (reference sequence). CDR3 size: 14 residues. The V gene lost 5 bases and the J gene lost 5 bases, with 15 bases spanning the gap. CDR3 residues: CASSTGRGRETQYF. CDR3 DNA sequence: TGTGCCAGCAGTACTGGACGGGGACGGGAGACCCAGTACTTC.

This clone appeared many times. The chain is built from TRBV20-1 and TRBJ1-4, with D unresolved. Trimming pared 5 bases from V and 7 bases from J, leaving 5 bases between. Germline-derived CDR1 and CDR2 are DFQATT and SNEGSKA (reference sequence). The CDR3 runs 10 residues. The CDR3 protein is CSALVEKLFF. The CDR3 coding sequence is TGCAGTGCTTTGGTTGAAAAACTGTTTTTT.

The chain carries TRBV27 and TRBJ2-5; 10 positions agree with TRBD2. Germline V lookup: CDR1 MNHEY, CDR2 SMNVEV (reference sequence). The V segment lost 2 bases and the J segment 3 bases; nucleotides outside the gene matches: 0. The CDR3 runs to 14 residues. In DNA, the CDR3 is TGTGCCAGCAGTTTACTAGCGGGGGAAGAGACCCAGTACTTC. Protein product: CASSLLAGEETQYF.

This chain links TRBV5-5 with TRBJ1-2, with 9 bases that match TRBD1. The germline CDR1 and CDR2 sequences are SGHKS and YYEKEE (reference sequence). The CDR3 spans 16 residues. After removal of 5 bases from V and 4 bases from J, the junction contained 12 bases not matched to a gene. The CDR3 DNA is TGTGCCAGCAGTGGGGGACAGGGAGAGTTCAGCTATGGCTACACCTTC. Protein sequence: CASSGGQGEFSYGYTF.

The V gene is TRBV4-3, the J gene TRBJ2-1; D gene uncertain. The CDR3 sequence is 15 residues long. V was trimmed by 0 bases and J by 3 bases, leaving 9 bases between them. Germline CDR1 and CDR2: LGHNA and YSLEER. The CDR3, as DNA: TGCGCCAGCAGCCAAGATTTTCCGGTCTACAATGAGCAGTTCTTC. It is translated as CASSQDFPVYNEQFF.

The sample holds one count of this clone. The chain employs TRBV5-1 and TRBJ2-1; D gene unclear. Germline CDR1 is SGHRS and CDR2 is YFSETQ. V was cut by 0 bases and J by 0 bases, with 7 bases left in between. CDR3 length: 15 amino acids. The CDR3 loop is CASSLDSDSYNEQFF. The CDR3 nucleotides read TGCGCCAGCAGCTTGGACAGCGACTCCTACAATGAGCAGTTCTTC.

The sample holds a few counts of this clone. The chain carries TRBV14 and TRBJ1-6; tentative D call: TRBD1 (6 bases). Trimming stripped 3 bases from V and 8 bases from J, with 11 bases between. This CDR3 is 14 amino acids long. Per the germline V gene, CDR1 is SGHDN and CDR2 is FVKESK. The CDR3 reads CASSQEGVYSPLHF. CDR3 bases: TGTGCCAGCAGCCAGGAGGGGGTGTATTCACCCCTCCACTTT.